Detailed here is one T cell receptor (beta chain). The entry originates in a study of cytomegalovirus exposure and HLA in healthy donors. TCRdb keeps only in-frame clones here, not all; method: immunoSEQ multiplex PCR. The repertoire consists of some 150,000 clones, with roughly 87% occurring once and the leading ten covering 4.5% to 5.5%. Trimming took off 0 bases at V and 9 bases at J, with 18 bases between the two ends. Germline V gene lookup returns CDR1 SGHTA and CDR2 FQGNSA. The CDR3 sequence is 16 residues long. This sequence originates from a man aged 18-30 years in good health and CMV-seropositive. This chain uses TRBV7-2 with TRBJ1-5; D uncertain. Sample: PBMCs. The CDR3 bases are TGTGCCAGCAGCTTAGCGCACGAGGGCGCCGGCGCGCCCCAGCATTTT. Translation gives CASSLAHEGAGAPQHF.